These T cell receptor beta chains were read from a single sample in a study of a mutant IDH1 vaccine in newly diagnosed glioma. Using immunoSEQ multiplex PCR, the repertoire was profiled, and TCRdb retains in-frame clones only, with some absent. The repertoire holds some 26,000 clones, with roughly 80% as singletons. Which antigens these TCRs recognize remains unknown. The source material was PBMCs, sampled from a glioma patient whose treatment included an IDH1 peptide vaccine. The receptors come from a woman aged 30 to 39 with glioma. CDR3s include the opening cysteine and the closing phenylalanine or tryptophan. A D gene is named only where the DNA matches it firmly. The size field is filled for only some rows; it gives once, few, many or a size class.

j_gene,abundance,v_gene,d_gene,CDR3nt,CDR3aa
TRBJ1-2,NA,TRBV5-6,TRBD1,TGTGCCAGCAGCCTGGGACAGGACTACTATGGCTACACCTTC,CASSLGQDYYGYTF
TRBJ2-1,NA,TRBV19,NA,TGTGCCAGTAGTATAAATGGGGGGAACAATGAGCAGTTCTTC,CASSINGGNNEQFF
TRBJ1-1,NA,TRBV5-4,NA,TGTGCCAGCAGCCCCGAAAATTCCGCTGAAGCTTTCTTT,CASSPENSAEAFF
TRBJ1-4,NA,TRBV14,NA,TGTGCCAGCAGCCAAGATCAGGCAGGGTGGGAAAAACTGTTTTTT,CASSQDQAGWEKLFF
TRBJ1-4,NA,TRBV18,NA,TGTGCCCTCGACGGGCCACCTAATGAAAAACTGTTTTTT,CALDGPPNEKLFF
TRBJ2-7,NA,TRBV7-9,NA,TGTGCCAGCAGCTTATCGGGAACCCCTTACGAGCAGTACTTC,CASSLSGTPYEQYF
TRBJ1-5,NA,TRBV30,NA,TGTGCCTGGGCGACCCTCTTCAGGGAATGTCAGCCCCAGCATTTT,CAWATLFRECQPQHF
TRBJ1-2,NA,TRBV19,NA,TGTGCCAGTAGTATCGCGACAGCGTATTACTTC,CASSIATAYYF
TRBJ2-2,few,TRBV27,NA,TGTGCCAGCAGTTTCGTAGCGCGGTCCGGGGAGCTGTTTTTT,CASSFVARSGELFF
TRBJ1-1,NA,TRBV7-9,NA,TGTGCCAGCAGCCGATGGATCACTGAAGCTTTCTTT,CASSRWITEAFF